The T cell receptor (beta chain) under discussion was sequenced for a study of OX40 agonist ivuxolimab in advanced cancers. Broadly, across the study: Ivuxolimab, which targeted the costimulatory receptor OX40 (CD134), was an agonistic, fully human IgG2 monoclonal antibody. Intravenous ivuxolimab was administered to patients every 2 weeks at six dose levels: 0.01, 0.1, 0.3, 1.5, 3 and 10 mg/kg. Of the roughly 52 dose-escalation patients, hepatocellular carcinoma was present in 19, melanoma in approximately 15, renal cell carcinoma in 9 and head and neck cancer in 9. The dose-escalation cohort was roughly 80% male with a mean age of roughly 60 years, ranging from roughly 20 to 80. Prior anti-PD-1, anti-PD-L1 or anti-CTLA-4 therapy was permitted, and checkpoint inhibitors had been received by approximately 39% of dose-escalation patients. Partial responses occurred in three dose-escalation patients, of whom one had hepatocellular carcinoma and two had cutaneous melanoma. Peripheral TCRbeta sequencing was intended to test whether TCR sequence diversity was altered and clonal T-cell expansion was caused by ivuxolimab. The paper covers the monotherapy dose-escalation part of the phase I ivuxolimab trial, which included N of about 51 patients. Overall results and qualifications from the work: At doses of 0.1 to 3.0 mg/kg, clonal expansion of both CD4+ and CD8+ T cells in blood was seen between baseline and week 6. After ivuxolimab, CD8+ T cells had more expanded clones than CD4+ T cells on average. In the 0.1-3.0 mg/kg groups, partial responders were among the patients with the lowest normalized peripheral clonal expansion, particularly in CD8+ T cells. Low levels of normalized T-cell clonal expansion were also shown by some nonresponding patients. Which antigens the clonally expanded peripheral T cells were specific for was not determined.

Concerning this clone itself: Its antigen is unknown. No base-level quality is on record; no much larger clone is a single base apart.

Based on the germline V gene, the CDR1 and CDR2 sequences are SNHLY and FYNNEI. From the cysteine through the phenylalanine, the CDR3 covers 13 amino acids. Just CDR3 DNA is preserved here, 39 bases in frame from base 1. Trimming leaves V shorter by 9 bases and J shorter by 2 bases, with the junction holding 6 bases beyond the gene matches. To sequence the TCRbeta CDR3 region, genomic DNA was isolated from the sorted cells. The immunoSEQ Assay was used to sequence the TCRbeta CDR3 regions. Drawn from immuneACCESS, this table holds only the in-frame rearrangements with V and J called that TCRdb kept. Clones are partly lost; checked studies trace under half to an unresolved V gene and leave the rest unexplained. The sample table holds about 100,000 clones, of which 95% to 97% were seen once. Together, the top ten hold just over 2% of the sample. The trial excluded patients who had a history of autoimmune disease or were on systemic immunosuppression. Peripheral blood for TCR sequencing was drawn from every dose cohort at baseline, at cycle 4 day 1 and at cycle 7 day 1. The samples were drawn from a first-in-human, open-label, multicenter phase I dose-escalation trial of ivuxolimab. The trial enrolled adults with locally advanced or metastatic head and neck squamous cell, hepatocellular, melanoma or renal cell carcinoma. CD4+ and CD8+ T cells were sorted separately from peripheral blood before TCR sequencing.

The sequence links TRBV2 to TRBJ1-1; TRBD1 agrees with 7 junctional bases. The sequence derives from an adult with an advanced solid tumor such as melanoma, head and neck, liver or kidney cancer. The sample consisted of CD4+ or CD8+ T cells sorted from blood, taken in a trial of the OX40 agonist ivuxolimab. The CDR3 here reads CARGGGVNTEAFF. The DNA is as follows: TGTGCCAGAGGAGGGGGCGTAAACACTGAAGCTTTCTTT.